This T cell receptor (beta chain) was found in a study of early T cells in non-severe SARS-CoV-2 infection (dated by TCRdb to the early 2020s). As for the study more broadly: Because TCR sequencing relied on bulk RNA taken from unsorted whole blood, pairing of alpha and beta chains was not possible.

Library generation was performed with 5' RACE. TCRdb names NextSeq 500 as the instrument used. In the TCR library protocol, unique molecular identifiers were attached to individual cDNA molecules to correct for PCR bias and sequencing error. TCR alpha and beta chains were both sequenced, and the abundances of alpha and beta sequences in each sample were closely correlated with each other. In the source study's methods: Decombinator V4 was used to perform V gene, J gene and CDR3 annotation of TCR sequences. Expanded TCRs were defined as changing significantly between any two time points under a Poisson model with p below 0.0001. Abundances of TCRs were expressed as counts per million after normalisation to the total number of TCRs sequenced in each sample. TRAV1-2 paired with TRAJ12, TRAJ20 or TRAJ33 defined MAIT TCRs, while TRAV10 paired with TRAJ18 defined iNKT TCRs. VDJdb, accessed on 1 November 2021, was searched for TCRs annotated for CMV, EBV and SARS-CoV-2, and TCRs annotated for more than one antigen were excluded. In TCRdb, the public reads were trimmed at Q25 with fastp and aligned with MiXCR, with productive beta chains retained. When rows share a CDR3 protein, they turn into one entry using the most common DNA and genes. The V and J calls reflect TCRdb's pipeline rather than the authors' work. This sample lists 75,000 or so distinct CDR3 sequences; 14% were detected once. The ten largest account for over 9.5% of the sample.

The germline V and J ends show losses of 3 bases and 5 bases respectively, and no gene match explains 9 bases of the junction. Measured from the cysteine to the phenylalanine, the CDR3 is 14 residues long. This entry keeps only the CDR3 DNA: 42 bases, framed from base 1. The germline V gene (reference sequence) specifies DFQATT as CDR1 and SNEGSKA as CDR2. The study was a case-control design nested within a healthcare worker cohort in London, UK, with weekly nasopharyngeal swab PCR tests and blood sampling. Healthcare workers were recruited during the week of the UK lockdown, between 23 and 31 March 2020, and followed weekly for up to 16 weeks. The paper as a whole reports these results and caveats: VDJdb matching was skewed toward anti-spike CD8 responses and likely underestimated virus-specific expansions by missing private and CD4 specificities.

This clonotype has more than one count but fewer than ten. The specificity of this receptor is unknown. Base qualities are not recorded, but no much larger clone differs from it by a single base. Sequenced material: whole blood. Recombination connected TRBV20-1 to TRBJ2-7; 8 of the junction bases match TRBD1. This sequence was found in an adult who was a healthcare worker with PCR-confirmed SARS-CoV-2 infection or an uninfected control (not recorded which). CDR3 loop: CSARIADRVNEQYF. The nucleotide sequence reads TGCAGTGCTAGGATTGCGGACAGGGTCAACGAGCAGTACTTC.